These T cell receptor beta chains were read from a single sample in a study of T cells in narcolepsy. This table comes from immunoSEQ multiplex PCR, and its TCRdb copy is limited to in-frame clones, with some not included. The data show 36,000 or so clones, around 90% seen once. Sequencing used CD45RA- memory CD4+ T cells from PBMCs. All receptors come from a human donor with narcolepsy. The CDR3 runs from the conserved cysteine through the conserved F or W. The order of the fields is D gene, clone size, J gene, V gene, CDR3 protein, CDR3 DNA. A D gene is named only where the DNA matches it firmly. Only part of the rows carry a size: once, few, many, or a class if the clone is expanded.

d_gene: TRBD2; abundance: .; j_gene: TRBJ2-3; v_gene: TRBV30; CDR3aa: CAWSGPRGGRTDTQYF; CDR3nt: TGTGCCTGGAGTGGCCCTCGGGGGGGCCGCACAGATACGCAGTATTTT
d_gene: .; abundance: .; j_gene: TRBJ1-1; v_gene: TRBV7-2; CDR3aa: CASSFWGTNTEAFF; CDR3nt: TGTGCCAGCAGCTTTTGGGGGACGAACACTGAAGCTTTCTTT
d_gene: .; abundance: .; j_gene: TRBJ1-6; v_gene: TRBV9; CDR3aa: CASSVSGGDNSPLHF; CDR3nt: TGTGCCAGCAGCGTATCGGGGGGAGATAATTCACCCCTCCACTTT
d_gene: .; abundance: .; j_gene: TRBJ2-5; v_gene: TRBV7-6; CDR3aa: CASSFLTGRETQYF; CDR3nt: TGTGCCAGCAGCTTCCTGACAGGGAGGGAGACCCAGTACTTC
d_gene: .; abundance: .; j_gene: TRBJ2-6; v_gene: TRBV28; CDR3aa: CASSSGSGANVLTF; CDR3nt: TGTGCCAGCAGTTCCGGATCTGGGGCCAACGTCCTGACTTTC
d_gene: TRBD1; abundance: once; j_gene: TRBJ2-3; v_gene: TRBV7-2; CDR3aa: CASSTTGGTDTQYF; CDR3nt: TGTGCCAGCAGCACCACAGGGGGCACAGATACGCAGTATTTT
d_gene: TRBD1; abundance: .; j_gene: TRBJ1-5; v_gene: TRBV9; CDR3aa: CASSHGQANQPQHF; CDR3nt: TGTGCCAGCAGCCATGGACAGGCCAATCAGCCCCAGCATTTT
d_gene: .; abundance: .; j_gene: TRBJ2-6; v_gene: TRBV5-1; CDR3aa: CASSSMTQGADVAGANVLTF; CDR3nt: TGCGCCAGCAGCTCTATGACACAGGGAGCCGATGTGGCTGGGGCCAACGTCCTGACTTTC
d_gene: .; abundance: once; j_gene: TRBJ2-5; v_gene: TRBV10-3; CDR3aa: CAISVSGSETQYF; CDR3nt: TGTGCCATCAGTGTTAGTGGAAGTGAGACCCAGTACTTC
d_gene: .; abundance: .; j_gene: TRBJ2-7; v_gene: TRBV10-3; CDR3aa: CAISESIAYEQYF; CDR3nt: TGTGCCATCAGTGAGTCAATTGCCTACGAGCAGTACTTC
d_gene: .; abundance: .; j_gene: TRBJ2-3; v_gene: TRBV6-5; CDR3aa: CASTSYTDTQYF; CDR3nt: TGTGCCAGCACCAGTTACACAGATACGCAGTATTTT
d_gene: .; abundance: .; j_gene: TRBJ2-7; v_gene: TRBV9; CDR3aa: CASSGDGHDYEQYF; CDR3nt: TGTGCCAGCAGCGGAGACGGACACGACTACGAGCAGTACTTC
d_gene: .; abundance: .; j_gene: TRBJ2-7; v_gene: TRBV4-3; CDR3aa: CASSARLGTYEQYF; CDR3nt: TGCGCCAGCAGCGCACGACTAGGGACGTACGAGCAGTACTTC
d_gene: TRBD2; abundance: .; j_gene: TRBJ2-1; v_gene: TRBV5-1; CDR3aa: CASSPLVGGGDNEQFF; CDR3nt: TGCGCCAGCAGCCCGTTAGTTGGCGGGGGTGACAATGAGCAGTTCTTC
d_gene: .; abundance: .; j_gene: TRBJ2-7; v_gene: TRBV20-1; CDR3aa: CSALDVPEQYF; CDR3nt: TGCAGTGCCCTCGACGTACCCGAGCAGTACTTC
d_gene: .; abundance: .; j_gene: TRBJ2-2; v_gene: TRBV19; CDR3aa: CASSEGRVAGELFF; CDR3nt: TGTGCCAGTAGTGAGGGTCGTGTGGCCGGGGAGCTGTTTTTT
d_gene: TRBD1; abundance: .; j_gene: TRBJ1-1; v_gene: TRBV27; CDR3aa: CASSLGLQGSRTEAFF; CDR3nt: TGTGCCAGCAGTTTGGGATTACAGGGGAGCAGAACTGAAGCTTTCTTT
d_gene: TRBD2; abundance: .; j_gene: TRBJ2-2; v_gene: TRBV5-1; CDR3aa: CASSFLAGANTGELFF; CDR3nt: TGCGCCAGCAGCTTCCTAGCGGGGGCTAACACCGGGGAGCTGTTTTTT
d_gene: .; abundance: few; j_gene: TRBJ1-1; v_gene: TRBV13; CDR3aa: CASSFRTGNTEAFF; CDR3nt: TGTGCCAGCAGCTTCAGAACAGGCAACACTGAAGCTTTCTTT
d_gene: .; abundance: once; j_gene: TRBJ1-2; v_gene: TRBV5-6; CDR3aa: CASSLRGAGGYGYTF; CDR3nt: TGTGCCAGCAGCTTGAGAGGGGCGGGAGGCTATGGCTACACCTTC
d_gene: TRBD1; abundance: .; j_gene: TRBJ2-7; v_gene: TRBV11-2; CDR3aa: CASRRTGGTYEQYF; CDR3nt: TGTGCCAGCAGAAGGACAGGGGGGACCTACGAGCAGTACTTC
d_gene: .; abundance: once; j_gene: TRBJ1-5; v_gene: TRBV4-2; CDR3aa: CASSQDSNQPQHF; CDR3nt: TGTGCCAGCAGCCAAGATAGCAATCAGCCCCAGCATTTT
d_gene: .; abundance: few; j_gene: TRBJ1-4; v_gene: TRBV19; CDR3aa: CASSMEEFEKLFF; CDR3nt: TGTGCCAGTAGTATGGAGGAGTTCGAAAAACTGTTTTTT